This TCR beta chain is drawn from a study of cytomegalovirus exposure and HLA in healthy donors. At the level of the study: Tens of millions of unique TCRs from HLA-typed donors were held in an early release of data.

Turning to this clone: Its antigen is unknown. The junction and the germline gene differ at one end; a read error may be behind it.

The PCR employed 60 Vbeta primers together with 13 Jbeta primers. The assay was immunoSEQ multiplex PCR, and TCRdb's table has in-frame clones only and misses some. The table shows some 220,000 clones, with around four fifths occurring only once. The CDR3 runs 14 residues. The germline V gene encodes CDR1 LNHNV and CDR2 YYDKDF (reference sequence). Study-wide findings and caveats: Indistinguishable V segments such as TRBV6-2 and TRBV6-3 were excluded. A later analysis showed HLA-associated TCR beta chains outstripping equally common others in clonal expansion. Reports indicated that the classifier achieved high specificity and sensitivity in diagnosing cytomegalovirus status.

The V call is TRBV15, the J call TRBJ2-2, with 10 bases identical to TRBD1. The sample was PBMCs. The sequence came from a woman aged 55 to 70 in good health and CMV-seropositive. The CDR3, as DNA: TGTGCCACCAGCACGGACAGGGGGACCGGGGAGCCGTTTTTT. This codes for CATSTDRGTGEPFF.